These 6 T cell receptor beta chains came from one sample sequenced in a study of blood T cell repertoires in COVID-19. TCRdb's table, derived via immunoSEQ multiplex PCR, lists solely in-frame clones and lacks some. This table holds 25,000 to 30,000 clones, roughly nine tenths found once. Sequencing input: peripheral blood. These receptors all stem from an older man with active or convalescent COVID-19.

The CDR3 is CASSLGRGASDTQYF. The CDR3 DNA sequence: TGTGCCAGCAGTCTAGGGCGGGGGGCTTCAGATACGCAGTATTTT. V is TRBV7-2 and J is TRBJ2-3; 8 bases are shared with TRBD2. This CDR3 has 15 residues. Germline lookup yields CDR1 SGHTA and CDR2 FQGNSA. The junction had 9 bases not matched to a gene; V was cut back by 6 bases and J by 4 bases. Looking up the rest from reference TRBV7-2 and TRBJ2-3 gives the full variable domain: GAGVSQSPSNKVTEKGKDVELRCDPISGHTALYWYRQSLGQGLEFLIYFQGNSAPDKSGLPSDRFSAERTGGSVSTLTIQRTQQEDSAVYLCASSLGRGASDTQYFGPGTRLTVL.

The rearrangement uses TRBV19 and TRBJ1-2; TRBD1 might be the D (6 bases). CDR1 and CDR2 from the germline V gene are LNHDA and SQIVND (reference sequence). This CDR3 region has 13 residues. Trimming shortened V by 3 bases and J by 8 bases, and 13 bases separated the two germline ends. The CDR3 coding sequence is TGTGCCAGTAGTATCGGCGGGGGCTTCGGCTACACCTTC. It codes for CASSIGGGFGYTF.

The gene calls are TRBV25-1 and TRBJ2-5; 11 bases agree with TRBD2. The CDR3 runs to 16 residues. After removal of 4 bases from V and 1 base from J, the junction contained 5 bases not matched to a gene. CDR1 and CDR2 from the germline V gene are MGHDK and SYGVNS. This CDR3 is CASSATGLAVQETQYF. CDR3 DNA: TGTGCCAGCAGTGCTACGGGACTAGCGGTCCAAGAGACCCAGTACTTC.

The V gene is TRBV10-3, the J gene TRBJ2-3, with 8 bases matching TRBD2. The CDR3 runs to 16 residues. Unmatched junction bases numbered 6, after V lost 3 bases and J lost 1 base. The germline V gene encodes CDR1 ENHRY and CDR2 SYGVKD. The CDR3 DNA reads TGTGCCATCAGTGATGGGGCGGGAGGTCGCACAGATACGCAGTATTTT. Residues: CAISDGAGGRTDTQYF.

The rearrangement uses TRBV2 and TRBJ1-1; 8 bases align to TRBD1. J was trimmed by 2 bases and V by 7 bases; bases with no gene match: 12. Germline V gives CDR1 SNHLY, CDR2 FYNNEI. The CDR3 sequence is 16 residues long. CDR3 nucleotide sequence: TGTGCCAGCACGCGCCTGACAGGGGCCCTAAACACTGAAGCTTTCTTT. It encodes CASTRLTGALNTEAFF.

This clone was picked up one time. V gene TRBV27 combines with J gene TRBJ1-5; D not resolved. V lost 5 bases and J 9 bases, leaving 20 bases between the germline ends. The CDR3 covers 15 residues. Looked up from germline, CDR1 is MNHEY and CDR2 is SMNVEV (reference sequence). CDR3 sequence: CASSPQLSGVRPQHF. The CDR3 region has the DNA TGTGCCAGCAGTCCACAACTCTCTGGAGTGAGGCCCCAGCATTTT.